Reported below is one TCR beta chain. Its matching antigen is unknown. Clones were read by immunoSEQ multiplex PCR, and TCRdb kept only the in-frame ones, dropping some. The top ten clones hold roughly 2.8% of a sample with tens of thousands of clones, more than 75% of them seen once. Germline CDR1 reads SGHRS; CDR2 reads YFSETQ. There are 15 residues in the CDR3. J gave up 2 bases and V 1 base, and 3 bases lay outside the gene matches. This specimen comes from a study of graft-versus-host responses after intestinal transplantation. Study-wide points: Some GvH clones were seen earlier in gut or blood, suggesting intestinal origin. Individuals who had graft-donor T cell macrochimerism had allografts that showed high graft-versus-host to host-versus-graft clonal ratios.

The chain couples TRBV5-1 to TRBJ2-1; TRBD2 agrees at 7 bases. The clonotype originates from a human patient who received an intestinal transplant, so some T cells may come from the graft donor. The sample was PBMCs, taken approximately 120 days after intestinal transplantation. The CDR3 protein is CASSLTAGAYNEQFF. For the CDR3, the DNA is TGCGCCAGCAGCTTGACTGCGGGAGCCTACAATGAGCAGTTCTTC.